The table lists the clone carrying this T cell receptor (beta chain) with a few counts. After removal of 3 bases from V and 5 bases from J, the junction contained 3 bases not matched to a gene. The germline CDR1 and CDR2 sequences are KGHSH and LQKENI. The CDR3 loop spans 14 amino acids. The source material, RNA transcripts, was used to amplify TCR beta CDR3 regions. HTBI primers drove first-round RT-PCR of the TCR CDR3. TCRdb reanalysed the multiplex PCR reads using MiXCR and keeps one entry per CDR3 protein. Of roughly 330,000 distinct CDR3 sequences listed, about 15% are singletons. This entry is derived from a study of T cells in Graves' hyperthyroidism and ophthalmopathy.

Sample: blood. The clonotype originates from a man aged 25 to 45 with Graves' hyperthyroidism. J is TRBJ2-5 and V is TRBV18, with TRBD1 matching over 10 bases. CDR3 bases: TGTGCCAGCTCACCGGGGACAGGGGTGGAGACCCAGTACTTC. It specifies CASSPGTGVETQYF.